The following is a T cell receptor beta chain sequence with its context. The CDR3 loop spans 12 amino acids. Trimming removed 4 bases at V and 9 bases at J, with 11 bases between. Germline assignment: CDR1 SGHDT and CDR2 YYEEEE. TCRdb re-called the PCR reads through MiXCR. The table records about 22,000 clones, around 18% of them present only once. This entry is derived from a study of metastatic and nonmetastatic thyroid tumors. All patients reached thyroid surgery having received no treatment beforehand. This receptor was taken from a male donor with papillary thyroid cancer or a benign thyroid nodule (not recorded which). Some clones in this sample may be carry-over from other donors' samples. The genes are TRBV5-6 and TRBJ2-1; maybe TRBD2 (6 bases). The material sequenced was adjacent normal tissue. The CDR3 is CASSPRGFEQFF. In DNA form, the CDR3 reads TGTGCCAGCAGCCCGCGGGGCTTTGAGCAGTTCTTC.